The 19 T cell receptor beta chains presented below share a single source sample, sequenced in a study of OX40 agonist ivuxolimab in advanced cancers. Clones were read by immunoSEQ multiplex PCR, and TCRdb kept only the in-frame ones, dropping some. The sample includes tens of thousands of clones, about 90% of them seen just once. The sample in question was CD4+ or CD8+ T cells sorted from blood, obtained in a trial of the OX40 agonist ivuxolimab. These TCRs come from an adult with an advanced solid tumor such as melanoma, head and neck, liver or kidney cancer.

This clone was detected only once. This chain connects TRBV19 to TRBJ2-7, with TRBD2 identical over 10 bases. CDR3 length: 16 residues. Germline loops: CDR1 LNHDA, CDR2 SQIVND (reference sequence). The V gene end was trimmed by 5 bases and the J gene end by 5 bases; junction bases not matched to a gene: 12. The DNA for the CDR3 is TGTGCCAGTAGTGCCCCGACTAGCGGGCTATTCCACGAGCAGTACTTC. Translation gives CASSAPTSGLFHEQYF.

The CDR3 DNA reads as TGTGCCAGCGTGGTCGGGGGATACAATGAGCAGTTCTTC. This codes for CASVVGGYNEQFF. The chain joins TRBV2 to TRBJ2-1; TRBD2 is a possible D gene (6 bases). The germline V gene encodes CDR1 SNHLY and CDR2 FYNNEI. This CDR3 spans 13 amino acids. V gave up 8 bases and J gave up 4 bases, with 12 bases separating them.

V usage is TRBV21-1 and J usage is TRBJ2-7; no check of the table's D call, TRBD1, against the DNA was made. TRBV21-1 is a documented pseudogene. The CDR3 runs to 21 residues. This chain's CDR3 is CASSINYRGDMGLLESHEQYF. The CDR3, as DNA: TGTGCCAGCAGCATAAACTACCGTGGGGACATGGGGTTATTAGAAAGCCACGAGCAGTACTTC.

This sequence joins TRBV19 and TRBJ2-1; D is tentatively TRBD1 or TRBD2 (7 bases each). Between the trimmed V and J ends, which lost 5 bases and 7 bases, there was a span of 18 bases. Germline V gene lookup returns CDR1 LNHDA and CDR2 SQIVND (reference sequence). This CDR3 has 15 amino acids. Here the CDR3 DNA reads TGTGCCAGTAGTCAGGGGGGGCAGGGGAGGAATGAGCAGTTCTTC. Translation: CASSQGGQGRNEQFF.

The chain links TRBV6-1 to TRBJ2-1; the D gene is possibly TRBD1 (6 bases). CDR1 is MNHNS, CDR2 SASEGT, per germline. The CDR3 has 14 residues. Trimming took off 4 bases at V and 2 bases at J, with 9 bases between the two ends. CDR3 sequence reads: CASSAGQTYNEQFF. The CDR3 nucleotides are TGTGCCAGCAGTGCCGGACAGACCTACAATGAGCAGTTCTTC.

The V call is TRBV19, the J call TRBJ2-7, with TRBD1 matching over 7 bases. The CDR3 runs 16 residues. J was trimmed by 0 bases and V by 4 bases; bases with no gene match: 9. Germline lookup yields CDR1 LNHDA and CDR2 SQIVND (reference sequence). The CDR3 loop reads CASSSPGGRYSYEQYF. As DNA, the CDR3 is TGTGCCAGTAGTAGCCCAGGGGGACGGTACTCCTACGAGCAGTACTTC.

Notes on this clone: The junction departs from germline at one end; a sequencing error may be responsible. In nucleotides, the CDR3 is TGTGCCTGGAGTGGTCCCGGTGGGTCGGTGGACTTC. It specifies CAWSGPGGSVDF. This chain joins TRBV30 and TRBJ2-7; no definite D call. The length of the CDR3 is 12 residues. Germline values: CDR1 GTSNPN, CDR2 SVGIG (reference sequence).

The V call is TRBV5-4, the J call TRBJ2-1; D unresolved. CDR3 length equals 13 residues. Looked up from germline, CDR1 is SGHNT and CDR2 is YYREEE (reference sequence). The V and J ends lost 4 bases and 6 bases respectively, with 11 bases between them. CDR3 bases: TGTGCCAGCAGCACCACCGATCGCAATGAGCAGTTCTTC. Translation: CASSTTDRNEQFF. Together with reference TRBV5-4 and TRBJ2-1, the CDR3 gives the full variable domain: ETGVTQSPTHLIKTRGQQVTLRCSSQSGHNTVSWYQQALGQGPQFIFQYYREEENGRGNFPPRFSGLQFPNYSSELNVNALELDDSALYLCASSTTDRNEQFFGPGTRLTVL.

V usage is TRBV5-1 and J usage is TRBJ2-7; 16 bases align to TRBD2. The CDR3 contains 18 residues. V lost 3 bases and J lost 0; bases outside the gene matches: 6. The germline V gene has CDR1 SGHRS and CDR2 YFSETQ. The CDR3 DNA sequence: TGCGCCAGCAGCTCGGGACTAGCGGGAGGGCTTAGCTCCTACGAGCAGTACTTC. Its translation: CASSSGLAGGLSSYEQYF.

This sequence joins TRBV28 and TRBJ2-1, with D possibly matching TRBD2 (6 bases). CDR3 length equals 15 residues. With 3 bases removed from V and 2 bases from J, the gap between germline ends came to 11 bases. Germline V CDR1 and CDR2: MDHEN, SYDVKM. CDR3 sequence (DNA): TGTGCCAGCAGTTTCAGTAGCGGTGCCTACAATGAGCAGTTCTTC. It is translated as CASSFSSGAYNEQFF.

A single count supports this clone. The rearrangement uses TRBV5-4 and TRBJ2-3, with 9 bases that match TRBD1. After removal of 9 bases from V and 2 bases from J, the junction contained 10 bases not matched to a gene. Germline V gene data show CDR1 as SGHNT and CDR2 as YYREEE (reference sequence). The CDR3 spans 15 residues. CDR3 amino acids: CAIPLDRGFTDTQYF. DNA for the CDR3: TGTGCCATCCCCCTGGACAGGGGTTTCACAGATACGCAGTATTTT.

The table lists this clone with a count of one. V usage is TRBV28 and J usage is TRBJ2-7; D remains ambiguous. The CDR3 extends over 15 amino acids. The V gene's germline CDR1 is MDHEN and CDR2 SYDVKM. The germline V and J ends were trimmed by 2 bases and 3 bases, with 14 bases remaining between them. CDR3 sequence reads: CASSLLRQASYEQYF. DNA of the CDR3: TGTGCCAGCAGTTTACTCCGACAAGCCAGCTACGAGCAGTACTTC.

V and J are TRBV11-3 and TRBJ2-7, with unresolved D. This CDR3 contains 11 residues. Germline values: CDR1 SGHNT, CDR2 YENEEA. Trimming took off 1 base at V and 5 bases at J, with 3 bases between the two ends. The CDR3 spells CASSLGHEQYF. CDR3 nucleotide sequence: TGTGCCAGCAGCTTAGGCCACGAGCAGTACTTC.

In this sample, this clone turned up once. The J gene is TRBJ2-1, the V gene TRBV7-9; maybe TRBD1 (6 bases). The CDR3 is 14 amino acids. Germline CDR1 SEHNR, CDR2 FQNEAQ (reference sequence). Trimming cost V 4 bases and J 8 bases, with 15 bases left between them. Here the CDR3 DNA reads TGTGCCAGCAGCTCTACAAGACAGGTGGATGAGCAGTTCTTC. Translated: CASSSTRQVDEQFF.

The chain carries TRBV5-1 and TRBJ2-2, with D uncertain. This CDR3 region has 13 residues. Germline lookup yields CDR1 SGHRS and CDR2 YFSETQ. V shed 3 bases and J shed 6 bases, with 9 bases lying between them. The DNA for the CDR3 is TGCGCCAGCAGCTCATCGGACGCCGGGGAGCTGTTTTTT. This sequence encodes CASSSSDAGELFF.

This chain links TRBV6-5 with TRBJ2-2; D unclear. Germline values: CDR1 MNHEY, CDR2 SVGAGI. V was shortened by 4 bases and J by 4 bases, with 10 bases between the two germline ends. This CDR3 comprises 14 residues. CDR3 in amino acids: CASSSNIVTGELFF. Here the CDR3 DNA reads TGTGCCAGCAGTTCGAACATAGTCACCGGGGAGCTGTTTTTT.

The V call is TRBV19, the J call TRBJ2-3, with D possibly TRBD2 on 5 matching bases. The CDR3 extends over 14 amino acids. Germline V lookup: CDR1 LNHDA, CDR2 SQIVND (reference sequence). With 6 bases removed from V and 7 bases from J, the gap between germline ends came to 17 bases. The CDR3 coding sequence is TGTGCCAGTAGCCTCTTTGCTAGCTCCAATACGCAGTATTTT. It is translated as CASSLFASSNTQYF.

This clone appeared a single time. The rearrangement joins TRBV27 to TRBJ1-1, with D possibly being TRBD1 (6 bases). The CDR3 consists of 15 residues. Germline V CDR1 and CDR2: MNHEY, SMNVEV (reference sequence). The V gene lost 5 bases and the J gene lost 11 bases, with 24 bases spanning the gap. Here the CDR3 reads CASSPGDNQGTGAFF. DNA of the CDR3: TGTGCCAGCAGTCCTGGGGACAACCAGGGCACTGGGGCTTTCTTT.

The chain employs TRBV5-4 and TRBJ2-1, with 7 bases identical to TRBD2. Losses at the gene ends were 1 base for V and 2 bases for J; bases not matched to a gene: 3. Germline CDR1 and CDR2: SGHNT and YYREEE (reference sequence). The CDR3 extends over 15 amino acids. The CDR3 DNA sequence: TGTGCCAGCAGCTTGCCGGGAGGCGCCTACAATGAGCAGTTCTTC. Its translation is CASSLPGGAYNEQFF.